Below are 3 T cell receptor beta chains sequenced from a single sample in a study of blood T cells in healthy people across ages. For the second PCR, which ran for 7 to 11 cycles, a sample-barcoded 5' primer and a J-beta primer mix were used. TCRdb re-called the 5' RACE reads with MiXCR, one entry per CDR3 protein. The data show 600,000 or so distinct CDR3 sequences, less than 60% seen once. Sample: blood. These TCRs come from a man at least 80 years old in good health.

This chain joins TRBV14 and TRBJ2-7; D tentatively reads TRBD1 or TRBD2 (5 bases each). The germline V gene encodes CDR1 SGHDN and CDR2 FVKESK. Trimming cost V 0 bases and J 2 bases, with 14 bases left between them. The CDR3 loop spans 16 amino acids. CDR3 sequence reads: CASSQDLDWGPYEQYF. The CDR3 coding sequence is TGTGCCAGCAGCCAAGATCTCGACTGGGGACCCTACGAGCAGTACTTC.

Only a few counts were recorded for this clonotype. The V and J genes are TRBV6-6 and TRBJ2-2; D is unresolved. The germline V gene has CDR1 MNHNY and CDR2 SVGAGI (reference sequence). Between the trimmed V and J ends, which lost 4 bases and 2 bases, there was a span of 5 bases. The CDR3 extends over 13 amino acids. CDR3 loop: CASSWVNTGELFF. The CDR3 DNA sequence: TGTGCCAGCAGTTGGGTAAACACCGGGGAGCTGTTTTTT.

This clonotype was detected once. This chain links TRBV28 with TRBJ2-7; D possibly corresponds to TRBD1 (5 bases). Germline V CDR1 and CDR2: MDHEN, SYDVKM. The CDR3 length is 13 residues. V dropped 7 bases and J dropped 3 bases, with 13 bases sitting between them. The CDR3 sequence is CASKARAHYEQYF. The CDR3, as DNA: TGTGCCAGCAAAGCCAGGGCTCACTACGAGCAGTACTTC. Full variable domain (outside the CDR3, taken from reference TRBV28 and TRBJ2-7): DVKVTQSSRYLVKRTGEKVFLECVQDMDHENMFWYRQDPGLGLRLIYFSYDVKMKEKGDIPEGYSVSREKKERFSLILESASTNQTSMYLCASKARAHYEQYFGPGTRLTVT.